Listed here are 26 T cell receptor beta chains from one sample, sequenced in a study of regulatory and conventional T cells in RAG deficiency. The sorted conventional CD4+ T cells were CD25-low and CD127-high, with genomic DNA sequenced. Data came from immunoSEQ multiplex PCR; TCRdb stores just in-frame clones and leaves some out. Found here are tens of thousands of clones, about 96% of them singletons; the top ten hold around 0.2%. The same sample was also used in a study of regulatory T cells. This second study says: The primer mix had 52 TRBV and 13 TRBJ primers.

Sequencing was carried out using CD25- CD4+ T cells sorted from blood. The receptors shown here come from a human donor in good health.

The chain is built from TRBV6-5 and TRBJ2-7; D is unclear. Looked up from germline, CDR1 is MNHEY and CDR2 is SVGAGI. The V gene lost 5 bases and the J gene lost 3 bases, with 17 bases spanning the gap. CDR3 length: 15 residues. The DNA of the CDR3 is TGTGCCAGCAGTCATCGACATCGCCCCCTCTACGAGCAGTACTTC. Translated, it gives CASSHRHRPLYEQYF.

The V and J genes are TRBV6-5 and TRBJ1-5; D possibly corresponds to TRBD1 (6 bases). Trimming shortened V by 6 bases and J by 0 bases, and 9 bases separated the two germline ends. The V gene's germline CDR1 is MNHEY and CDR2 SVGAGI. The CDR3 consists of 14 residues. The CDR3 region has the DNA TGTGCCAGCAGGGGACACCGTAGCAATCAGCCCCAGCATTTT. It yields the protein CASRGHRSNQPQHF.

V and J are TRBV7-3 and TRBJ1-1; 9 bases align to TRBD1. CDR1 and CDR2 from the germline V gene are SGHTA and FQGTGA. The CDR3 covers 15 residues. J lost 3 bases, V lost 6 bases, and 8 bases had no gene match. Here the CDR3 reads CASSSQGARDTEAFF. CDR3 sequence (DNA): TGTGCCAGCAGTTCACAGGGGGCTCGGGACACTGAAGCTTTCTTT.

The rearrangement uses TRBV5-4 and TRBJ2-7, with TRBD1 as a possible D gene (5 bases). Trimming left V 0 bases short and J 5 bases short, with 12 bases between. Germline CDR1 is SGHNT and CDR2 is YYREEE (reference sequence). CDR3 size: 14 residues. In nucleotides, the CDR3 is TGTGCCAGCAGCTTGGACAGGCCTGGGCACGAGCAGTACTTC. It is translated as CASSLDRPGHEQYF.

This clone has more than one count but fewer than ten. The chain joins TRBV10-3 to TRBJ1-3; 7 positions match TRBD1. CDR1 is ENHRY and CDR2 is SYGVKD in the germline V gene. V shed 4 bases and J 4 bases; nucleotides not matched to a gene: 10. CDR3 length equals 16 residues. The CDR3 DNA reads TGTGCCATCAGTGCTTACCAGACAGGGTCAGGAAACACCATATATTTT. Its translation: CAISAYQTGSGNTIYF.

The V and J genes are TRBV11-2 and TRBJ2-1, with D tentatively TRBD1 (6 bases). The CDR3 loop spans 13 amino acids. Per germline, CDR1 SGHAT and CDR2 FQNNGV. V lost 8 bases to trimming and J lost 4 bases, with 12 bases between them. CDR3 residues: CASGQGPYNEQFF. DNA for the CDR3: TGTGCCAGCGGCCAGGGGCCATACAATGAGCAGTTCTTC.

This clone was counted only a few times. DNA of the CDR3: TGTGCCAGCAGTGCCCCACCGGGACAGGGGAATGCAACTAATGAAAAACTGTTTTTT. Residues: CASSAPPGQGNATNEKLFF. J is TRBJ1-4 and V is TRBV6-1; the match to TRBD1 covers 10 bases. CDR1 MNHNS and CDR2 SASEGT come from the germline V gene. The CDR3 length is 19 residues. The J segment lost 0 bases and the V segment lost 4 bases, leaving 11 bases of the junction unmatched.

The genes are TRBV6-5 and TRBJ1-2; 12 bases map to TRBD1. V lost 8 bases and J lost 2; bases outside the gene matches: 3. The length of the CDR3 is 14 residues. Germline V gives CDR1 MNHEY, CDR2 SVGAGI. The CDR3 DNA sequence: TGTGCCAGCCAAGGGACAGGGGGCAACTATGGCTACACCTTC. Amino acids: CASQGTGGNYGYTF.

This chain links TRBV7-9 with TRBJ1-2; D is unresolved. Germline-derived CDR1 and CDR2 are SEHNR and FQNEAQ (reference sequence). The CDR3 runs 13 residues. Trimming cost V 5 bases and J 4 bases, with 11 bases left between them. CDR3 nucleotide sequence: TGTGCCAGCAGCCCAGGTGCCACCTATGGCTACACCTTC. This translates into CASSPGATYGYTF. The variable domain in full, with the rest retrieved from reference TRBV7-9 and TRBJ1-2, is DTGVSQNPRHKITKRGQNVTFRCDPISEHNRLYWYRQTLGQGPEFLTYFQNEAQLEKSRLLSDRFSAERPKGSFSTLEIQRTEQGDSAMYLCASSPGATYGYTFGSGTRLTVV.

The chain combines TRBV11-3 with TRBJ2-2; D remains unclear. CDR1 is SGHNT and CDR2 is YENEEA in the germline V gene. The CDR3 contains 15 residues. Trimming left V 1 base short and J 2 bases short, with 8 bases between. The CDR3 sequence: CASSLGASNTGELFF. CDR3 sequence (DNA): TGTGCCAGCAGCTTAGGGGCCAGCAACACCGGGGAGCTGTTTTTT. Full variable domain (remainder filled in from reference TRBV11-3 and TRBJ2-2): EAGVVQSPRYKIIEKKQPVAFWCNPISGHNTLYWYLQNLGQGPELLIRYENEEAVDDSQLPKDRFSAERLKGVDSTLKIQPAELGDSAVYLCASSLGASNTGELFFGEGSRLTVL.

The rearrangement uses TRBV30 and TRBJ1-4; TRBD1 is a possible D gene (5 bases). The CDR3 runs to 14 residues. Germline V lookup: CDR1 GTSNPN, CDR2 SVGIG (reference sequence). Trimming cost V 0 bases and J 3 bases, with 8 bases left between them. The CDR3 spells CAWSVRVANEKLFF. In nucleotides, the CDR3 is TGTGCCTGGAGTGTCAGGGTGGCTAATGAAAAACTGTTTTTT. The full variable domain, completed using reference TRBV30 and TRBJ1-4, is SQTIHQWPATLVQPVGSPLSLECTVEGTSNPNLYWYRQAAGRGLQLLFYSVGIGQISSEVPQNLSASRPQDRQFILSSKKLLLSDSGFYLCAWSVRVANEKLFFGSGTQLSVL.

The gene calls are TRBV18 and TRBJ2-5; 8 bases map to TRBD2. With V trimmed by 4 bases and J by 6 bases, 7 bases remained unmatched. Germline V lookup: CDR1 KGHSH, CDR2 LQKENI. The CDR3 extends over 14 amino acids. CDR3 nucleotide sequence: TGTGCCAGCTCACAAGACGGGGGGGCGCAGACCCAGTACTTC. It codes for CASSQDGGAQTQYF. Supplemented by reference TRBV18 and TRBJ2-5, the full variable domain reads NAGVMQNPRHLVRRRGQEARLRCSPMKGHSHVYWYRQLPEEGLKFMVYLQKENIIDESGMPKERFSAEFPKEGPSILRIQQVVRGDSAAYFCASSQDGGAQTQYFGPGTRLLVL.

The chain combines TRBV29-1 with TRBJ1-2; TRBD1 agrees at 9 bases. Germline V CDR1 and CDR2: SQVTM, ANQGSEA. J lost 8 bases, V lost 7 bases, and 2 bases had no gene match. The CDR3 is 10 residues long. The CDR3 region is CSGDRGGYTF. In DNA, the CDR3 is TGCAGCGGAGACAGGGGGGGCTACACCTTC.

This clone was recorded a few times. The rearrangement uses TRBV6-6 and TRBJ1-5; 7 nucleotides align to TRBD1. The V gene end was trimmed by 2 bases and the J gene end by 6 bases; junction bases not matched to a gene: 7. This CDR3 is 15 amino acids long. CDR1 MNHNY and CDR2 SVGAGI come from the germline V gene (reference sequence). This chain's CDR3 is CASSYPQGGGQPQHF. For the CDR3, the DNA is TGTGCCAGCAGTTACCCCCAGGGGGGCGGTCAGCCCCAGCATTTT.

The chain recombines TRBV5-8 with TRBJ1-2; 8 bases match TRBD1. J gave up 6 bases and V 4 bases, and 11 bases lay outside the gene matches. Germline CDR1 and CDR2: SGHTS and YDEGEE. CDR3 length equals 15 residues. The CDR3 protein is CASSRRQGTFHGYTF. CDR3 sequence (DNA): TGTGCCAGCAGCAGGAGACAGGGGACCTTCCATGGCTACACCTTC.

This chain uses TRBV25-1 with TRBJ2-5, with D unresolved. The CDR3 is 11 residues long. CDR1 is MGHDK, CDR2 SYGVNS, per germline. V shed 1 base and J shed 7 bases, with 4 bases lying between them. CDR3 DNA: TGTGCCAGCAGTGAATCCGGGACCCAGTACTTC. It codes for CASSESGTQYF.

This clone showed up just once. The rearrangement joins TRBV11-2 to TRBJ1-1; unclear D gene. V was trimmed by 1 base and J by 5 bases, leaving 11 bases between them. From germline, CDR1 is SGHAT and CDR2 FQNNGV. The CDR3 spans 14 residues. The CDR3 coding sequence is TGTGCCAGCAGCTTAGCAGTAGCGAGGACTGAAGCTTTCTTT. Encoded protein: CASSLAVARTEAFF.

CDR3 sequence: CASSLSGRTTDTQYF. The CDR3 bases are TGTGCCAGCAGCTTGTCTGGGAGAACCACAGATACGCAGTATTTT. The chain links TRBV5-4 to TRBJ2-3; maybe TRBD2 (5 bases). Per germline, CDR1 SGHNT and CDR2 YYREEE (reference sequence). This CDR3 is 15 amino acids long. Trimming removed 1 base from V and 2 bases from J, with 11 bases in between.

The V gene is TRBV5-1, the J gene TRBJ2-7, with 10 bases that match TRBD1. The germline CDR1 and CDR2 sequences are SGHRS and YFSETQ. Trimming cost V 5 bases and J 2 bases; bases outside gene matches: 10. This CDR3 contains 16 residues. The CDR3, as DNA: TGCGCCAGCAGACCGGGCGCCGGACAGGGGGCCTACGAGCAGTACTTC. It yields the protein CASRPGAGQGAYEQYF.

J is TRBJ1-2 and V is TRBV6-1; D ambiguous. The CDR3 runs to 13 residues. V lost 8 bases, J lost 2 bases, and 12 bases lay in between. Germline CDR1 and CDR2: MNHNS and SASEGT. CDR3 protein: CASEAPVNYGYTF. The CDR3 coding sequence is TGTGCCAGCGAGGCCCCCGTCAACTATGGCTACACCTTC.

This rearrangement joins TRBV28 to TRBJ1-5, with D unclear. Germline lookup yields CDR1 MDHEN and CDR2 SYDVKM. The CDR3 contains 12 residues. The V and J ends lost 6 bases and 6 bases respectively, with 9 bases between them. The CDR3 region has the DNA TGTGCCAGCAGCCTACAGACTCAGCCCCAGCATTTT. Residues: CASSLQTQPQHF.

This clone appeared once. The chain combines TRBV28 with TRBJ1-3; 10 positions match TRBD1. V gave up 11 bases and J gave up 4 bases; unmatched junction bases: 14. CDR1 is MDHEN and CDR2 is SYDVKM in the germline V gene. This CDR3 region has 16 residues. As DNA, the CDR3 is TGTGCCTCCCAACCGGTCCGGGACAGGGGCGGAAACACCATATATTTT. This encodes CASQPVRDRGGNTIYF. Looking up the rest from reference TRBV28 and TRBJ1-3 gives the full variable domain: DVKVTQSSRYLVKRTGEKVFLECVQDMDHENMFWYRQDPGLGLRLIYFSYDVKMKEKGDIPEGYSVSREKKERFSLILESASTNQTSMYLCASQPVRDRGGNTIYFGEGSWLTVV.

V usage is TRBV28 and J usage is TRBJ1-1; D is unresolved. This CDR3 comprises 12 residues. CDR1 MDHEN and CDR2 SYDVKM come from the germline V gene. V was shortened by 3 bases and J by 3 bases, with 5 bases between the two germline ends. CDR3 region: CASSFLDTEAFF. CDR3 nucleotide sequence: TGTGCCAGCAGTTTCTTAGACACTGAAGCTTTCTTT. Combining the CDR3 with reference TRBV28 and TRBJ1-1 gives the whole variable domain DVKVTQSSRYLVKRTGEKVFLECVQDMDHENMFWYRQDPGLGLRLIYFSYDVKMKEKGDIPEGYSVSREKKERFSLILESASTNQTSMYLCASSFLDTEAFFGQGTRLTVV.

This clone was detected a few times. The V call is TRBV6-5, the J call TRBJ1-3; D not resolved. The germline V and J ends were trimmed by 0 bases and 1 base, with 10 bases remaining between them. This CDR3 has 16 amino acids. Germline V gives CDR1 MNHEY, CDR2 SVGAGI. CDR3 protein: CASSYSSRGSGNTIYF. In nucleotides, the CDR3 is TGTGCCAGCAGTTACTCGAGTAGAGGGTCTGGAAACACCATATATTTT.

The chain couples TRBV7-9 to TRBJ1-5; D is perhaps TRBD1 (5 bases). V dropped 5 bases and J dropped 4 bases, with 18 bases sitting between them. The germline gives CDR1 SEHNR, CDR2 FQNEAQ (reference sequence). The CDR3 extends over 16 amino acids. The CDR3 bases are TGTGCCAGCAGCACAGGCAAGCACGGCCCGAATCAGCCCCAGCATTTT. Translating gives CASSTGKHGPNQPQHF.

This clone was counted a few times. The chain employs TRBV6-1 and TRBJ1-3; D perhaps matches TRBD1 (5 bases). Trimming removed 0 bases at V and 0 bases at J, with 18 bases between. The length of the CDR3 is 19 residues. Germline loops: CDR1 MNHNS, CDR2 SASEGT. CDR3 sequence reads: CASSEAGTPRQPSGNTIYF. CDR3 sequence (DNA): TGTGCCAGCAGTGAAGCCGGGACTCCGCGCCAGCCCTCTGGAAACACCATATATTTT.